The rows below give T cell receptor beta chains drawn from one sample of a study of blood T cell repertoires in COVID-19. Measured with immunoSEQ multiplex PCR; TCRdb has only the in-frame clones, and not every one. This table holds over 250,000 clones, 88% found once. Sequences were obtained from peripheral blood. The origin of the receptors is a man between 60 and 75 years old who had recovered from COVID-19. CDR3s include the opening cysteine and the closing phenylalanine or tryptophan. The order of the fields is CDR3 length, J gene, V gene, clone size, D gene, CDR3 protein, CDR3 DNA. D genes are given only for firm matches. Where a row states a size, it is once, few, many or the class of an expanded clone; other rows omit it.

16,TRBJ2-5,TRBV7-6,.,TRBD2,CASSLVASGGQETQYF,TGTGCCAGCAGCTTAGTGGCTAGCGGGGGCCAAGAGACCCAGTACTTC
16,TRBJ2-1,TRBV6-5,.,TRBD2,CASSYSGGLNYNEQFF,TGTGCCAGCAGTTACTCTGGGGGACTAAACTACAATGAGCAGTTCTTC
14,TRBJ2-4,TRBV11-3,.,.,CASSLGRGANIQYF,TGTGCCAGCAGCTTAGGACGGGGGGCAAACATTCAGTACTTC
14,TRBJ2-5,TRBV18,once,.,CASSPPYSQETQYF,TGTGCCAGCTCACCACCGTACAGCCAAGAGACCCAGTACTTC
13,TRBJ1-2,TRBV7-9,few,TRBD1,CASSPGTAAGYTF,TGTGCCAGCAGCCCCGGGACAGCTGCGGGCTACACCTTC
16,TRBJ1-3,TRBV9,.,.,CASSVETLSSGNTIYF,TGTGCCAGCAGCGTAGAAACCCTGAGCTCTGGAAACACCATATATTTT
14,TRBJ2-7,TRBV11-1,.,.,CASSLAVPPYEQYF,TGTGCCAGCAGCTTGGCGGTCCCACCCTACGAGCAGTACTTC
14,TRBJ1-5,TRBV4-2,few,.,CASSQELSNQPQHF,TGTGCCAGCAGCCAGGAGTTAAGCAATCAGCCCCAGCATTTT
15,TRBJ2-3,TRBV9,.,.,CASSAASAYTDTQYF,TGTGCCAGCAGCGCCGCTAGCGCCTACACAGATACGCAGTATTTT
16,TRBJ1-3,TRBV3-1/TRBV3-2,.,.,CASSRQRQASGNTIYF,TGTGCCAGCAGCCGTCAAAGACAGGCGTCTGGAAACACCATATATTTT
15,TRBJ2-1,TRBV24-1,many,.,CATSGVETNYNEQFF,TGTGCCACCAGTGGTGTTGAGACAAACTACAATGAGCAGTTCTTC
16,TRBJ2-5,TRBV7-2,.,TRBD2,CASTRLAGGQGETQYF,TGTGCCAGCACCCGACTAGCGGGGGGGCAGGGGGAGACCCAGTACTTC
13,TRBJ1-1,TRBV3-1/TRBV3-2,once,TRBD1,CASRHRGGTEAFF,TGTGCCAGCAGACACAGGGGGGGAACTGAAGCTTTCTTT
14,TRBJ1-2,TRBV11-2,.,TRBD1,CASSREGQSYGYTF,TGTGCCAGCAGCCGGGAGGGACAGAGCTATGGCTACACCTTC
19,TRBJ1-3,TRBV12-5,.,TRBD1,CASGGPPGQVPQGGNTIYF,TGTGCTAGTGGTGGCCCCCCGGGACAGGTGCCCCAGGGTGGAAACACCATATATTTT
15,TRBJ1-5,TRBV7-2,.,.,CASSLVAGRDQPQHF,TGTGCCAGCAGCTTAGTGGCAGGGCGAGATCAGCCCCAGCATTTT
16,TRBJ1-4,TRBV30,.,TRBD1,CAWSSGTGAGGEKLFF,TGTGCCTGGAGCTCGGGGACAGGGGCCGGGGGTGAAAAACTGTTTTTT
13,TRBJ1-5,TRBV30,few,TRBD1,CAWDTGANQPQHF,TGTGCCTGGGATACAGGGGCTAATCAGCCCCAGCATTTT
12,TRBJ2-7,TRBV3-1/TRBV3-2,.,.,CASSQTDRDFYF,TGTGCCAGCAGCCAGACCGACCGGGACTTCTACTTC
16,TRBJ2-1,TRBV18,.,TRBD2,CASSPRSSGGAHEQFF,TGTGCCAGCTCACCACGCTCTAGCGGGGGGGCCCATGAGCAGTTCTTC
15,TRBJ2-5,TRBV2,.,TRBD2,CASKIGGGAQETQYF,TGTGCCAGCAAGATCGGCGGGGGGGCCCAAGAGACCCAGTACTTC
15,TRBJ1-3,TRBV4-2,.,.,CASSQDQGLGNTIYF,TGTGCCAGCAGCCAAGATCAGGGCCTTGGAAACACCATATATTTT
14,TRBJ2-1,TRBV3-1/TRBV3-2,.,.,CASSQVQVWDEQFF,TGTGCCAGCAGCCAAGTACAGGTCTGGGATGAGCAGTTCTTC
14,TRBJ2-7,TRBV5-4,.,TRBD2,CASSTSGDRYEQYF,TGTGCCAGCAGCACGAGCGGGGACCGGTACGAGCAGTACTTC
15,TRBJ2-7,TRBV29-1,.,TRBD1,CSVVGQGARTYEQYF,TGCAGCGTCGTTGGACAGGGGGCGAGGACCTACGAGCAGTACTTC
12,TRBJ2-1,TRBV6-5,once,.,CASAHLHNEQFF,TGTGCCAGCGCACACCTGCACAATGAGCAGTTCTTC
15,TRBJ2-7,TRBV11-2,once,TRBD1,CASSLGGTGTSEQYF,TGTGCCAGCAGCTTAGGCGGGACAGGGACGAGCGAGCAGTACTTC
13,TRBJ2-5,TRBV2,.,TRBD1,CASLQGVQETQYF,TGTGCCAGCTTACAGGGGGTTCAAGAGACCCAGTACTTC
14,TRBJ2-2,TRBV9,.,.,CASRWGEDTGELFF,TGTGCCAGCAGGTGGGGGGAGGACACCGGGGAGCTGTTTTTT
14,TRBJ1-2,TRBV6-5,once,.,CASSRPREGYGYTF,TGTGCCAGCAGTCGCCCCCGTGAGGGCTATGGCTACACCTTC
16,TRBJ2-2,TRBV5-1,.,TRBD2,CASSLYAGGNTGELFF,TGCGCCAGCAGCTTGTATGCGGGGGGTAACACCGGGGAGCTGTTTTTT
13,TRBJ2-7,TRBV12-5,.,TRBD1,CASGSGQGEVQYF,TGTGCTAGTGGTTCCGGACAGGGGGAGGTGCAGTACTTC
15,TRBJ2-1,TRBV9,.,TRBD1,CASSPGQGSYNEQFF,TGTGCCAGCAGCCCTGGACAGGGGTCCTACAATGAGCAGTTCTTC
16,TRBJ1-3,TRBV3-1/TRBV3-2,few,.,CASSQGVFLSGNTIYF,TGTGCCAGCAGCCAAGGAGTATTTCTCTCTGGAAACACCATATATTTT
17,TRBJ2-7,TRBV5-1,.,TRBD2,CASSFRLAGGQTYEQYF,TGCGCCAGCAGCTTCAGACTAGCGGGGGGGCAAACCTACGAGCAGTACTTC
16,TRBJ2-7,TRBV3-1/TRBV3-2,.,.,CASSPSWGRTTYEQYF,TGTGCCAGCAGCCCCTCCTGGGGCCGAACAACCTACGAGCAGTACTTC
13,TRBJ2-7,TRBV7-2,.,.,CASSSSDYYEQYF,TGTGCCAGCAGCTCCTCCGACTACTACGAGCAGTACTTC
16,TRBJ1-3,TRBV7-8,.,TRBD1,CASSFSTGGGGNTIYF,TGTGCCAGCAGCTTCTCGACAGGGGGCGGTGGAAACACCATATATTTT
19,TRBJ2-3,TRBV4-1,.,TRBD2,CASSLGLAGTSPSTDTQYF,TGCGCCAGCAGCCTCGGACTAGCGGGGACCTCACCTTCCACAGATACGCAGTATTTT
13,TRBJ2-7,TRBV19,few,.,CASSRQGTYEQYF,TGTGCCAGTAGTAGGCAGGGAACCTACGAGCAGTACTTC